This T cell receptor beta chain was recorded in a study of blood T cell repertoires in COVID-19. The wider study: Sites in the United States, Italy and Spain provided acute and convalescent COVID-19 samples. PBMCs, B-cell-depleted T cells, or T cells provided the cDNA or gDNA that made up the material.

Cohorts were determined from participant-reported clinical history. This clone appeared a few times. Original processing notes: It was from reference gene primer amplification that nucleated cell counts were estimated. Libraries were prepared by immunoSEQ multiplex PCR; TCRdb keeps only in-frame clonotypes and omits some of them. V and J calls and clone size are given by that table; D and trimming were obtained from the DNA. The table lists roughly 200,000 clones, about 83% of them singletons, with about 4.8% in the top ten. Trimming stripped 4 bases from V and 3 bases from J, with 12 bases between. The CDR3 consists of 14 residues. Germline V gene sequence: CDR1 LGHDT, CDR2 YNNKEL (reference sequence).

Material: PBMCs or T cells enriched from blood (not recorded which). The gene calls are TRBV3-1 (or the pseudogene TRBV3-2) and TRBJ1-1, with TRBD1 as a possible D gene (6 bases). This sequence was found in a woman aged 50 to 60 who had been exposed to COVID-19. The CDR3 DNA is TGTGCCAGCAGCCCCCAATACAGGGACACTGAAGCTTTCTTT. Translation gives CASSPQYRDTEAFF.